These T cell receptor beta chains were read from a single sample in a study of CD8+ T cells in alopecia areata. Assay used: immunoSEQ multiplex PCR; TCRdb lists only in-frame clones, some missing. The sample records approximately 100,000 clones, 35% to 50% being singletons. Source material: CD4+ T cells sorted from blood. The receptor source for this set is a human donor with alopecia areata. The CDR3 runs from the conserved cysteine through the conserved F or W. D genes are given only for firm matches. The size entry is marked missing in some rows and otherwise reads once, few, many or a size class.

size	length	V	J	D	DNA	CDR3
-	14	TRBV11-2	TRBJ2-7	-	TGTGCCAGCACCTCAATACAGGGATACCACGAGCAGTACTTC	CASTSIQGYHEQYF
-	13	TRBV30	TRBJ2-7	-	TGTGCCTGGAGTATGGGGAGAGATTACGAGCAGTACTTC	CAWSMGRDYEQYF
few	12	TRBV29-1	TRBJ2-7	-	TGCAGCGTTGTGACAGGTGCCTACGAGCAGTACTTC	CSVVTGAYEQYF
-	15	TRBV29-1	TRBJ1-1	TRBD1	TGCAGCGTGGCGGGACAGGTCACATTGAACACTGAAGCTTTCTTT	CSVAGQVTLNTEAFF
-	12	TRBV14	TRBJ2-1	-	TGTGCCAGCAGCCCCTTCGGAAATGAGCAGTTCTTC	CASSPFGNEQFF
-	14	TRBV2	TRBJ2-5	-	TGTGCCAGCAGGACAGACAGTCTACAAGAGACCCAGTACTTC	CASRTDSLQETQYF
-	14	TRBV4-1	TRBJ1-2	-	TGCGCCAGCAGCCAATTGTTGAGGGGCTATGGCTACACCTTC	CASSQLLRGYGYTF
few	13	TRBV29-1	TRBJ2-3	-	TGCAGCGTCTACTACCGTAGAGGAGATACGCAGTATTTT	CSVYYRRGDTQYF
-	15	TRBV4-1	TRBJ1-4	TRBD1	TGCGCCAGCAGCCGCTTACAGGGGATTGGTGAAAAACTGTTTTTT	CASSRLQGIGEKLFF
-	15	TRBV29-1	TRBJ2-1	TRBD2	TGCAGCGTTGAAGCTTTGGCTAGCGGATACAATGAGCAGTTCTTC	CSVEALASGYNEQFF
once	12	TRBV30	TRBJ2-7	-	TGTGCCTGGACCGCGGGTAGCTACGAGCAGTACTTC	CAWTAGSYEQYF
many	13	TRBV28	TRBJ2-7	-	TGTGCCAGCATGTCAGGGAATACTTACGAGCAGTACTTC	CASMSGNTYEQYF
-	15	TRBV5-1	TRBJ2-7	-	TGCGCCAGCAGCTTGTTTCCAGGGACATCTGACGAGCAGTACTTC	CASSLFPGTSDEQYF
few	13	TRBV29-1	TRBJ2-2	TRBD2	TGCAGCGTGGGGAGGGCACCTGGCGGGGAGCTGTTTTTT	CSVGRAPGGELFF
few	15	TRBV29-1	TRBJ1-4	-	TGCAGCGTTGAAGATGGTGGGGGCCCGGTTGAAAAACTGTTTTTT	CSVEDGGGPVEKLFF
few	13	TRBV19	TRBJ2-5	TRBD1	TGTGCCAGTAATGAGGGGGCGGCGGAGACCCAGTACTTC	CASNEGAAETQYF
once	14	TRBV10-3	TRBJ2-5	-	TGTGCCATCAGTGAAGGCAGGGGAAGGGAGACCCAGTACTTC	CAISEGRGRETQYF
-	13	TRBV28	TRBJ2-5	-	TGTGCCAGCAGTTTATTCCAGGAAGAGACCCAGTACTTC	CASSLFQEETQYF
few	14	TRBV5-1	TRBJ2-7	-	TGCGCCAGCAGCGTCCGGGACGGAGGCTACGAGCAGTACTTC	CASSVRDGGYEQYF
once	12	TRBV30	TRBJ2-3	-	TGTGCCTGTCCACAGGGTGTGGATACGCAGTATTTT	CACPQGVDTQYF
-	11	TRBV29-1	TRBJ1-1	-	TGCAGCGCCGCCGGACCCGCTGAAGCTTTCTTT	CSAAGPAEAFF
-	14	TRBV5-1	TRBJ2-7	TRBD1	TGCGCCAGCAGCGGGGGGACAGGGGACCACGAGCAGTACTTC	CASSGGTGDHEQYF
few	11	TRBV28	TRBJ1-1	-	TGTGCCAGCATTAATAACGGGGAAGCTTTCTTT	CASINNGEAFF
-	16	TRBV9	TRBJ1-6	-	TGTGCCAGCAGCGTAGAGTTTGGGGGAATTAATTCACCCCTCCACTTT	CASSVEFGGINSPLHF
few	11	TRBV29-1	TRBJ1-1	TRBD1	TGCAGCGGGGACAGGGAAACTGAAGCTTTCTTT	CSGDRETEAFF
-	15	TRBV5-1	TRBJ2-2	-	TGCGCCAGCAGCTTGGAGCAAATAAGCTCCGGGGAGCTGTTTTTT	CASSLEQISSGELFF
-	12	TRBV29-1	TRBJ1-4	-	TGCAGTGTCTCCCCAACTAATGAAAAACTGTTTTTT	CSVSPTNEKLFF
few	15	TRBV29-1	TRBJ2-4	TRBD2	TGCAGCGTCGCGACTAGCGGGAGTGCCAAAAACATTCAGTACTTC	CSVATSGSAKNIQYF
few	13	TRBV29-1	TRBJ2-3	-	TGCAGCGTCGCTGGGCGGAGCACAGATACGCAGTATTTT	CSVAGRSTDTQYF
-	13	TRBV11-2	TRBJ1-2	TRBD1	TGTGCCAGCAGGACAGGGTCTAACTATGGCTACACCTTC	CASRTGSNYGYTF
-	15	TRBV4-3	TRBJ1-2	-	TGCGCCAGCAGCCAAGACACCGGACAGCCCTATGGCTACACCTTC	CASSQDTGQPYGYTF
-	15	TRBV5-6	TRBJ2-3	TRBD1	TGTGCCAGCAGCTCCCGGGACAGGCACACAGATACGCAGTATTTT	CASSSRDRHTDTQYF
few	16	TRBV7-9	TRBJ2-5	TRBD1	TGTGCCAGCAGCTCCGCGACAGGGGTCGGGAAAACCACCCAGTACTTC	CASSSATGVGKTTQYF
few	15	TRBV29-1	TRBJ2-5	TRBD2	TGCAGCGTACAGGAGCAGCGGGAGAGAGGAGAGACCCAGTACTTC	CSVQEQRERGETQYF
once	14	TRBV5-4	TRBJ2-7	-	TGTGCCAGCAGCTTTGACGTGGGATCCTACGAGCAGTACTTC	CASSFDVGSYEQYF
-	16	TRBV21-1	TRBJ2-7	-	TGTGCCAGCAGCAAAGGTATGGGACAGGGAAACTACGAGCAGTACTTC	CASSKGMGQGNYEQYF
-	13	TRBV29-1	TRBJ2-5	-	TGCAGCGTTGGGTACCTAGAGGGGGAGACCCAGTACTTC	CSVGYLEGETQYF
-	15	TRBV2	TRBJ2-7	-	TGTGCCACCAGCTTGGGCGGCAGGCGTCAGGACGAGCAGTACTTC	CATSLGGRRQDEQYF
few	16	TRBV14	TRBJ1-6	-	TGTGCCAGCAGCCCACTCGGGTTGGGTCTCAATTCACCCCTCCACTTT	CASSPLGLGLNSPLHF
-	13	TRBV29-1	TRBJ1-1	TRBD1	TGCAGCGTGGCAAGGACAGGTTCAAAAGAAGCTTTCTTT	CSVARTGSKEAFF
few	13	TRBV29-1	TRBJ1-3	-	TGCAGTGGGAGCGGGGCTACTGGAAACACCATATATTTT	CSGSGATGNTIYF
once	15	TRBV5-1	TRBJ2-2	-	TGCGCCAGCAGCTTAAAACAGGGAGGCACCGGGGAGCTGTTTTTT	CASSLKQGGTGELFF
-	12	TRBV28	TRBJ2-1	-	TGTGCCAGCAACAAAGGTCTGGATGAGCAGTTCTTC	CASNKGLDEQFF
-	13	TRBV23-1	TRBJ2-7	-	TGCGCCAGCAGTCAACAGGGGGGATACGAGCAGTACTTC	CASSQQGGYEQYF
-	12	TRBV19	TRBJ1-2	-	TGTGCCAGTAAGCCGGATAACTATGGCTACACCTTC	CASKPDNYGYTF
once	14	TRBV5-1	TRBJ2-7	TRBD1	TGCGCCAGCAGCTTGGGGGACAGGGGGTACGAGCAGTACTTC	CASSLGDRGYEQYF
-	14	TRBV29-1	TRBJ1-1	-	TGCAGCGTTGAGGGCCGGACGGGGAACACTGAAGCTTTCTTT	CSVEGRTGNTEAFF
-	13	TRBV4-1	TRBJ2-5	-	TGCGCCAGCAGCCGGTGGCAACGAGAGACCCAGTACTTC	CASSRWQRETQYF
-	14	TRBV6-1	TRBJ2-3	TRBD1	TGTGCCAGCAGTTCGGGACAGGCCACAGATACGCAGTATTTT	CASSSGQATDTQYF
few	12	TRBV10-3	TRBJ2-7	-	TGTGCCATCTCAGCCACCTCCTACGAGCAGTACTTC	CAISATSYEQYF
-	14	TRBV29-1	TRBJ1-5	-	TGCAGCGTTAGTAACGGTTATAGCAATCAGCCCCAGCATTTT	CSVSNGYSNQPQHF
-	13	TRBV30	TRBJ2-5	-	TGTGCCTGGAGAGTACGGGGCTGGGAGACCCAGTACTTC	CAWRVRGWETQYF
once	14	TRBV7-2	TRBJ2-7	-	TGTGCCAGCAGCTTGGTTAAGGGGCCCTACGAGCAGTACTTC	CASSLVKGPYEQYF
few	15	TRBV28	TRBJ1-2	-	TGTGCCAGCAGTCCCCGGCTACGGGTAAACTATGGCTACACCTTC	CASSPRLRVNYGYTF
-	15	TRBV14	TRBJ2-2	-	TGTGCCAGCAGCCACGTGTCCCGGAACACCGGGGAGCTGTTTTTT	CASSHVSRNTGELFF